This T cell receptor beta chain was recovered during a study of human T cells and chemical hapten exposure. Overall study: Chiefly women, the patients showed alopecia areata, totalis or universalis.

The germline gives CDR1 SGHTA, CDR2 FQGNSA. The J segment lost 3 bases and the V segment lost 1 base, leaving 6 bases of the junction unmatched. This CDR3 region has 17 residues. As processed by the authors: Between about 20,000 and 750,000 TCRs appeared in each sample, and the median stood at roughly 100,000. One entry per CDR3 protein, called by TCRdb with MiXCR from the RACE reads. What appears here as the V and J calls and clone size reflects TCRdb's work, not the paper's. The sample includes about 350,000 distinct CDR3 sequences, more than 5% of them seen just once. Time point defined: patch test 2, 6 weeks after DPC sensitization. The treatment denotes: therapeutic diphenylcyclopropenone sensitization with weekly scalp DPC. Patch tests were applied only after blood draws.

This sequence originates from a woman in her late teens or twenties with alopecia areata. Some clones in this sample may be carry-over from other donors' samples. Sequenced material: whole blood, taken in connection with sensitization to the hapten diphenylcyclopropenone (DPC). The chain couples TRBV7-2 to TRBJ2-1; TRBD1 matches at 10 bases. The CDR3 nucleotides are TGTGCCAGCAGCTTAGTAGTAAGGACAGGGGGCTACAATGAGCAGTTCTTC. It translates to CASSLVVRTGGYNEQFF.